A single sample is the source of the 10 T cell receptor beta chains below, sequenced in a study of T cell responses to AZD1222 COVID-19 vaccine. The repertoire was sequenced with immunoSEQ multiplex PCR; TCRdb's copy has only in-frame clones and lacks some. The sample shows fewer than 180,000 clones, less than 95% of them seen only once. This sample comprised peripheral blood, obtained on day 0 of AZD1222 vaccination. All receptors derive from an adult in good health.

This chain connects TRBV4-1 to TRBJ2-2; no clear D gene. Germline CDR1 reads MGHRA; CDR2 reads YSYEKL. The CDR3 totals 11 residues. V gave up 3 bases and J gave up 8 bases, with 4 bases separating them. As DNA, the CDR3 is TGCGCCAGCAGCCATGCGGGGGAGCTGTTTTTT. It encodes CASSHAGELFF.

The chain combines TRBV19 with TRBJ2-3; D call uncertain. The V gene lost 3 bases and the J gene lost 1 base, with 8 bases spanning the gap. Germline V lookup: CDR1 LNHDA, CDR2 SQIVND (reference sequence). This CDR3 is built from 14 residues. DNA of the CDR3: TGTGCCAGTAGTATCCGACTGCGCACAGATACGCAGTATTTT. It translates to CASSIRLRTDTQYF.

The rearrangement uses TRBV19 and TRBJ1-5; perhaps TRBD1 as D (5 bases). CDR3 length: 14 residues. Germline CDR1 LNHDA, CDR2 SQIVND (reference sequence). V lost 10 bases to trimming and J lost 1 base, with 14 bases between them. The DNA of the CDR3 is TGTGCCACGGATTCAGGGATGAGCAATCAGCCCCAGCATTTT. The encoded protein is CATDSGMSNQPQHF.

V gene TRBV6-1 combines with J gene TRBJ1-5; D gene uncertain. CDR1 is MNHNS, CDR2 SASEGT, per germline. This CDR3 region has 14 residues. The V gene lost 3 bases and the J gene lost 4 bases, with 10 bases spanning the gap. The CDR3 nucleotides read TGTGCCAGCAGTGACGGATACGATAATCAGCCCCAGCATTTT. Its protein is CASSDGYDNQPQHF.

The chain uses TRBV4-1 and TRBJ2-7; 10 positions agree with TRBD2. Losses at the gene ends were 0 bases for V and 1 base for J; bases not matched to a gene: 9. This CDR3 region has 18 residues. Germline lookup yields CDR1 MGHRA and CDR2 YSYEKL. As DNA, the CDR3 is TGCGCCAGCAGCCAAGATCCACGTGATAGCGGGGGGTCCTACGAGCAGTACGTC. Encoded protein: CASSQDPRDSGGSYEQYV.

The chain uses TRBV5-1 and TRBJ2-1; TRBD2 agrees at 16 bases. The V gene end was trimmed by 3 bases and the J gene end by 9 bases; junction bases not matched to a gene: 9. The CDR3 is 17 residues long. Germline CDR1 is SGHRS and CDR2 is YFSETQ. The CDR3 DNA sequence: TGCGCCAGCAGCTGGGGGACTAGCGGGAGGGATCTGGGTGAGCAGTTCTTC. It specifies CASSWGTSGRDLGEQFF.

The chain uses TRBV11-2 and TRBJ2-2; maybe TRBD1 (6 bases). There are 16 residues in the CDR3. V lost 7 bases to trimming and J lost 6 bases, with 21 bases between them. CDR1 and CDR2 from the germline V gene are SGHAT and FQNNGV. The CDR3 here is CASTHREWWSAGELFF. CDR3 sequence (DNA): TGTGCCAGCACCCACAGGGAATGGTGGTCCGCCGGGGAGCTGTTTTTT.

The chain carries TRBV7-9 and TRBJ2-3; D unclear. V lost 4 bases and J lost 0, with 5 bases in between. This CDR3 has 13 residues. Germline-derived CDR1 and CDR2 are SEHNR and FQNEAQ (reference sequence). DNA for the CDR3: TGTGCCAGCAGCTCCTCTAGCACAGATACGCAGTATTTT. This gives the protein CASSSSSTDTQYF.

The V gene is TRBV28, the J gene TRBJ2-3; TRBD2 agrees at 7 bases. Trimming took 4 bases from V and 2 from J; bases not matched to a gene: 9. Germline V lookup: CDR1 MDHEN, CDR2 SYDVKM. The CDR3 runs to 16 residues. This CDR3 is CASSSTSVINTDTQYF. The CDR3 bases are TGTGCCAGCAGTTCAACTAGCGTCATTAACACAGATACGCAGTATTTT.

The chain couples TRBV7-9 to TRBJ2-1; 11 bases align to TRBD2. With 5 bases clipped from V and 6 bases from J, the junction kept 18 bases outside the gene matches. In germline, CDR1 is SEHNR, CDR2 FQNEAQ (reference sequence). The CDR3 loop spans 19 amino acids. CDR3 amino acids: CASSRGYNPTSGIPNEQFF. CDR3 DNA: TGTGCCAGCAGCAGAGGATACAACCCGACTAGCGGGATACCCAATGAGCAGTTCTTC.